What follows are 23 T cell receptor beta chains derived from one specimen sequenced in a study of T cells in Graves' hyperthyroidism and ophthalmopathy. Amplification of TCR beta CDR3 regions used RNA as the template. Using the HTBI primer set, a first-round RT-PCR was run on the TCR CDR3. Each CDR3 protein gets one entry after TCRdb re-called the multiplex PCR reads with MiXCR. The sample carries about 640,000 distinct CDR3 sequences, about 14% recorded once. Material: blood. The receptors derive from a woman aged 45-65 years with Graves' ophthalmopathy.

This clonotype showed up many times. The CDR3 nucleotides are TGTGCCACCAGCAGAGGTACAGGAGGGATGAACACTGAAGCTTTCTTT. Amino acid sequence: CATSRGTGGMNTEAFF. The chain couples TRBV15 to TRBJ1-1; a weak D match, TRBD1 (5 bases). Germline values: CDR1 LNHNV, CDR2 YYDKDF (reference sequence). The CDR3 runs to 16 residues. Trimming stripped 1 base from V and 0 bases from J, with 12 bases between.

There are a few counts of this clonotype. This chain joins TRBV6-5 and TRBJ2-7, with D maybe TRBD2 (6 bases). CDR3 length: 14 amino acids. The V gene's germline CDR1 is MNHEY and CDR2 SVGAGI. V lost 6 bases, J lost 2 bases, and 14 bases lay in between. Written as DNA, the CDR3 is TGTGCCAGCAGCAGGGACTTTAACACCTACGAGCAGTACTTC. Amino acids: CASSRDFNTYEQYF.

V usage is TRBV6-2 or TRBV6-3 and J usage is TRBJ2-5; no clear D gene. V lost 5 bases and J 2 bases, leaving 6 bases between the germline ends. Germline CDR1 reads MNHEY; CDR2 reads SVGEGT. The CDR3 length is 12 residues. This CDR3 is CASSQIQETQYF. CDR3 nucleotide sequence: TGTGCCAGCAGTCAGATTCAAGAGACCCAGTACTTC.

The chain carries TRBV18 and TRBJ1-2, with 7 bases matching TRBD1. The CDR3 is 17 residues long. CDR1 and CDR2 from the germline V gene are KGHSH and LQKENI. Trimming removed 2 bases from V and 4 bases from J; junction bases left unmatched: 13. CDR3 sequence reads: CASSPLGTVASSYGYTF. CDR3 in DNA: TGTGCCAGCTCACCATTAGGGACAGTTGCCTCGAGCTATGGCTACACCTTC.

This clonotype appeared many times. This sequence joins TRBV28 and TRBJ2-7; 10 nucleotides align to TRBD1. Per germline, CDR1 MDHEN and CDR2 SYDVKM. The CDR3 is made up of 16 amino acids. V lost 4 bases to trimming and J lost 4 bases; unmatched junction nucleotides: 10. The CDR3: CASSSSIPGQGYEQYF. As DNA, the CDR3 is TGTGCCAGCAGTTCATCCATTCCGGGACAGGGGTACGAGCAGTACTTC.

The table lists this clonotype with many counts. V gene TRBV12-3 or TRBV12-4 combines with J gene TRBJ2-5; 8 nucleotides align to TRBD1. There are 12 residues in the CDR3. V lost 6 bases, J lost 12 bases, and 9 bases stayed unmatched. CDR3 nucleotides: TGTGCCAGCAGACGAGGACAGGGTCGGGAGTACTTC. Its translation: CASRRGQGREYF.

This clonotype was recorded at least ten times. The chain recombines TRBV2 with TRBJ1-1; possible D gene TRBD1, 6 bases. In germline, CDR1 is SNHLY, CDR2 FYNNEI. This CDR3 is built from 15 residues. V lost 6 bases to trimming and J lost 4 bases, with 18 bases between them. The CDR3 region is CASSGGPGEVTEAFF. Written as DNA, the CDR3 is TGTGCCAGCAGCGGGGGGCCGGGGGAAGTCACTGAAGCTTTCTTT.

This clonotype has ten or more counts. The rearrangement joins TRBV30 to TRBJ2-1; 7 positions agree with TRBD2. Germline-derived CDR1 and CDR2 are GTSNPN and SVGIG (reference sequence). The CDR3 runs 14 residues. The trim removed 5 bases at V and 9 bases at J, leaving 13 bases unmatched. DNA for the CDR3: TGTGCCTGGGATAGGACTAGTGGGCATGTTGAGCAGTTCTTC. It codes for CAWDRTSGHVEQFF.

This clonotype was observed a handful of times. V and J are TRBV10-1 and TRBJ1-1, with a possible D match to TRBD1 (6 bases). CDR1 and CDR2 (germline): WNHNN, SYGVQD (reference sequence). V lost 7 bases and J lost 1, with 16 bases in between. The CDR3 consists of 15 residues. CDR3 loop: CASIAGEVENTEAFF. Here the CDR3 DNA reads TGCGCCAGCATCGCAGGGGAGGTAGAGAACACTGAAGCTTTCTTT.

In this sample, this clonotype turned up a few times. For the CDR3, the DNA is TGTGCCAGCAGTGTGGGAAGCTATGGCTACACCTTC. This encodes CASSVGSYGYTF. The gene calls are TRBV28 and TRBJ1-2; no firm D call. Germline V CDR1 and CDR2: MDHEN, SYDVKM. V was trimmed by 5 bases and J by 4 bases, leaving 8 bases between them. This CDR3 contains 12 residues.

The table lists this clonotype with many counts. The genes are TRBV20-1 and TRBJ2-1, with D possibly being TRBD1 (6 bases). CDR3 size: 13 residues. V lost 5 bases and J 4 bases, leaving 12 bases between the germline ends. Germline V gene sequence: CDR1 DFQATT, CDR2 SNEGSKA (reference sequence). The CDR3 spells CSAWSGDYNEQFF. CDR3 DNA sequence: TGCAGTGCTTGGTCAGGGGATTACAATGAGCAGTTCTTC.

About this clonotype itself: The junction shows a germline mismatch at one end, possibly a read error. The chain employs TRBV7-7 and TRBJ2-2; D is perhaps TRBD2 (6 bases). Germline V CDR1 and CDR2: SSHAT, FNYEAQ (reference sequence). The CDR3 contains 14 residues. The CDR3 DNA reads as TGTGCTAGCAGCTTAGCGGCAACGACCGGGGAGCTGTTTTTT. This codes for CASSLAATTGELFF.

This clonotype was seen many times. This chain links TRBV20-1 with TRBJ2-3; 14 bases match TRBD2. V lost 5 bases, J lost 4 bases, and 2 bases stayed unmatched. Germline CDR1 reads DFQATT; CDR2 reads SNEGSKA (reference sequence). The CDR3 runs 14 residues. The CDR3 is CSARTSGRSDTQYF. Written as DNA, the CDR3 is TGCAGTGCTCGGACTAGCGGGAGGTCAGATACGCAGTATTTT.

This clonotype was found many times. This CDR3 reads CSASRGHGYTF. The CDR3 DNA reads as TGCAGTGCTAGTAGGGGTCATGGCTACACCTTC. This chain connects TRBV20-1 to TRBJ1-2; possibly TRBD1 for D (5 bases). Germline CDR1 DFQATT, CDR2 SNEGSKA (reference sequence). This CDR3 spans 11 amino acids. Trimming left V 3 bases short and J 6 bases short, with 8 bases between.

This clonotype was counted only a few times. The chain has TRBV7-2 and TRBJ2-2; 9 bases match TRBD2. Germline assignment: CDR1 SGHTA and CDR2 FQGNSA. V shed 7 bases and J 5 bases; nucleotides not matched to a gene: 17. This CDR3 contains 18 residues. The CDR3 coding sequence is TGTGCCAGCACTAAATTCCGACTAGCGGAGTCAACAACCGGGGAGCTGTTTTTT. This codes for CASTKFRLAESTTGELFF.

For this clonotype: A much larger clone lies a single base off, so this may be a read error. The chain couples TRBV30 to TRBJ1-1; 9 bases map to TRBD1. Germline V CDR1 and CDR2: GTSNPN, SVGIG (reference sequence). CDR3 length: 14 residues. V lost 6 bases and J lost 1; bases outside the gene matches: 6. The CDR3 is CACARDRANTEAFF. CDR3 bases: TGTGCCTGCGCCCGGGACAGGGCGAACACTGAAGCTTTCTTT.

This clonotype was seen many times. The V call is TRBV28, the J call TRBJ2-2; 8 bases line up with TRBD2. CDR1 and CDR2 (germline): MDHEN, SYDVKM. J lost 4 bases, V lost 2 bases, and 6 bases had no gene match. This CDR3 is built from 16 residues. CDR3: CASSLSSSGFTGELFF. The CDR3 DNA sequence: TGTGCCAGCAGTTTAAGCTCTAGCGGGTTCACCGGGGAGCTGTTTTTT.

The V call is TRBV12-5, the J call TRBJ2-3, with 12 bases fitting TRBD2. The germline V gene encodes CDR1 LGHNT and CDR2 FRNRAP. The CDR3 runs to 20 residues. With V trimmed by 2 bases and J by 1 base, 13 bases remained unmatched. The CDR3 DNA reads TGTGCTAGTGGTTTGTCCCCACTAGCGGGAGGCCGACGTCGCACAGATACGCAGTATTTT. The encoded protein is CASGLSPLAGGRRRTDTQYF.

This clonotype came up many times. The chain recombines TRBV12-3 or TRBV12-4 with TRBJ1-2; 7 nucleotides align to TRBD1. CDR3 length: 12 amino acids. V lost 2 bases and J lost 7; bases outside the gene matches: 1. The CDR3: CASSLSGGGYTF. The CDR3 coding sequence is TGTGCCAGCAGTTTATCAGGGGGTGGCTACACCTTC.

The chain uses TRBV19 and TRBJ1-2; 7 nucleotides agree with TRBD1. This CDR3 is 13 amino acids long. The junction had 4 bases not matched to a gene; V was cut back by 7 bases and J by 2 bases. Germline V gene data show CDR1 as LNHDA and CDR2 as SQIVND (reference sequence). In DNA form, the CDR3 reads TGTGCCAGTAATCGGGACAGCAACTATGGCTACACCTTC. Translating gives CASNRDSNYGYTF.

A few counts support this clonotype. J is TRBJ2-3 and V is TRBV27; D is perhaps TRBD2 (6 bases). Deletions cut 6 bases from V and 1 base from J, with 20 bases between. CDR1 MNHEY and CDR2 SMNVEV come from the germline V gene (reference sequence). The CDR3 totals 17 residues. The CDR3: CASRFLPTRDGTDTQYF. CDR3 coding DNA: TGTGCCAGCAGATTTCTACCTACGCGGGACGGCACAGATACGCAGTATTTT.

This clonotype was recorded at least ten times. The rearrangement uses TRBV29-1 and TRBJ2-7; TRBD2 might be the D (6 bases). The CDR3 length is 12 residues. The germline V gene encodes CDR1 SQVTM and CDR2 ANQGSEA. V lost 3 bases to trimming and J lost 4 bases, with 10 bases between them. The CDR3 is CSVEEGIYEQYF. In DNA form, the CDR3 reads TGCAGCGTTGAGGAGGGCATTTACGAGCAGTACTTC.

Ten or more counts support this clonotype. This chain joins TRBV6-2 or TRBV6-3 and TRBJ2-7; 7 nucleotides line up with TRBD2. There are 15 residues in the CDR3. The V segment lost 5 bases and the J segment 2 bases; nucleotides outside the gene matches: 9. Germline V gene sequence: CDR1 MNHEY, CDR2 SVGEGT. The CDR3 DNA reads TGTGCCAGCAGTCGGGTGGCGGGAGTCCCCTACGAGCAGTACTTC. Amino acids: CASSRVAGVPYEQYF.